Sequencing of this T cell receptor (beta chain) was carried out in a study of T cell responses to AZD1222 COVID-19 vaccine. Profiled with immunoSEQ multiplex PCR; TCRdb holds only in-frame clones, not every one. This sample has 150,000 to 180,000 clones; less than 90% occur once, and the top ten carry around 3.1%. This clone was seen once. The target antigen is unknown. Broader study findings: Reports say nearly half of spike-specific TCRs go after unmutated variant regions. Donors skewed white British and female; clonal diversity was possibly underestimated. With two AZD1222 doses given, Spike-specific TCR breadth and depth both rose.

The CDR3 extends over 17 amino acids. Germline V gene lookup returns CDR1 SGHNT and CDR2 YYREEE (reference sequence). The germline V and J ends were trimmed by 0 bases and 1 base, with 17 bases remaining between them. This TCR was sampled from an adult in good health. This sequence joins TRBV5-4 and TRBJ2-7; TRBD1 is a possible D gene (6 bases). Sequencing used peripheral blood, obtained on day 0 of AZD1222 vaccination. In DNA form, the CDR3 reads TGTGCCAGCAGCTTGGCCGAGGCAGGGGTTAAGTCCTACGAGCAGTACTTC. Its translation is CASSLAEAGVKSYEQYF.